This is a list of T cell receptor beta chains from one sample in a study of shared clonotypes between healthy human individuals. Generated by immunoSEQ multiplex PCR, the TCRdb table keeps only in-frame clones and is missing some. The table has around 700,000 clones, about 80% seen once; the top ten hold around 1.7%. The material sequenced was memory CD4+ T cells sorted from blood. These TCRs come from a woman in her thirties in good health. The conserved cysteine and the conserved F or W are not part of the CDR3 here. Fields, in order: V gene, J gene, CDR3 protein.

V gene: TRBV7-8
J gene: TRBJ2-2
CDR3 protein: ASSLVPTINTGELF

V gene: TRBV7-6
J gene: TRBJ1-2
CDR3 protein: ASSRRQGLDGYT

V gene: TRBV28
J gene: TRBJ2-1
CDR3 protein: ASSLAEAHGNEQF

V gene: TRBV2
J gene: TRBJ2-3
CDR3 protein: ASSVEGVRADTQY

V gene: TRBV11-2
J gene: TRBJ2-7
CDR3 protein: ASSLDSRSGEQY

V gene: TRBV5-4
J gene: TRBJ2-5
CDR3 protein: ASSHFQGRGETQY

V gene: TRBV11-2
J gene: TRBJ2-3
CDR3 protein: ASIGWTGQGPDTQY

V gene: TRBV2
J gene: TRBJ2-1
CDR3 protein: ASSEWNNEQF

V gene: TRBV2
J gene: TRBJ1-5
CDR3 protein: ASRAGSGGQPQH

V gene: TRBV28
J gene: TRBJ2-3
CDR3 protein: ASSLSPGRESTDTQY

V gene: TRBV18
J gene: TRBJ2-2
CDR3 protein: ASSSVFGSLTNTGELF

V gene: TRBV7-9
J gene: TRBJ1-4
CDR3 protein: ASSLRGAGEKLF

V gene: TRBV15
J gene: NA
CDR3 protein: ATSRPGTSPEGEQY

V gene: TRBV9
J gene: TRBJ2-1
CDR3 protein: ASTRLTDNEQF

V gene: TRBV7-8
J gene: TRBJ2-3
CDR3 protein: ASSRQASGEYTDTQY

V gene: TRBV19
J gene: TRBJ2-3
CDR3 protein: ASSIADGRRTDTQY

V gene: TRBV6-5
J gene: TRBJ1-1
CDR3 protein: ASRPKGRPDTEAF

V gene: TRBV5-1
J gene: TRBJ2-2
CDR3 protein: ASGDRSGTSGRYTGELF